This paragraph covers one T cell receptor (beta chain) sequence. TCRdb's table, derived via immunoSEQ multiplex PCR, lists solely in-frame clones and lacks some. The data hold about 210,000 clones, with around 88% observed a single time. The J segment lost 0 bases and the V segment lost 6 bases, leaving 8 bases of the junction unmatched. Germline loops: CDR1 LNHNV, CDR2 YYDKDF (reference sequence). The CDR3 loop spans 16 amino acids. The sample originates from a study of blood T cell repertoires in COVID-19. The receptor was derived from a man aged 18 to 29 with active or convalescent COVID-19. The sequenced sample was peripheral blood. The chain combines TRBV15 with TRBJ1-1; 9 positions match TRBD1. CDR3 sequence reads: CATSTQDRGLNTEAFF. In DNA, the CDR3 is TGTGCCACCAGTACTCAGGACAGGGGCTTGAACACTGAAGCTTTCTTT.